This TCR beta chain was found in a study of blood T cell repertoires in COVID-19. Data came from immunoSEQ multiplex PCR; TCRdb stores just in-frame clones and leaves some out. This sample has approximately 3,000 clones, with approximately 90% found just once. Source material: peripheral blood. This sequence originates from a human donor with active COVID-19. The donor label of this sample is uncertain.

CDR3 sequence: CASRGQGHGYTF. The CDR3 DNA reads as TGTGCCAGCAGGGGACAGGGACATGGCTACACCTTC. The chain combines TRBV12-3 or TRBV12-4 with TRBJ1-2; TRBD1 aligns across 9 bases. The CDR3 sequence is 12 residues long. Unmatched junction bases numbered 2, after V lost 6 bases and J lost 6 bases.